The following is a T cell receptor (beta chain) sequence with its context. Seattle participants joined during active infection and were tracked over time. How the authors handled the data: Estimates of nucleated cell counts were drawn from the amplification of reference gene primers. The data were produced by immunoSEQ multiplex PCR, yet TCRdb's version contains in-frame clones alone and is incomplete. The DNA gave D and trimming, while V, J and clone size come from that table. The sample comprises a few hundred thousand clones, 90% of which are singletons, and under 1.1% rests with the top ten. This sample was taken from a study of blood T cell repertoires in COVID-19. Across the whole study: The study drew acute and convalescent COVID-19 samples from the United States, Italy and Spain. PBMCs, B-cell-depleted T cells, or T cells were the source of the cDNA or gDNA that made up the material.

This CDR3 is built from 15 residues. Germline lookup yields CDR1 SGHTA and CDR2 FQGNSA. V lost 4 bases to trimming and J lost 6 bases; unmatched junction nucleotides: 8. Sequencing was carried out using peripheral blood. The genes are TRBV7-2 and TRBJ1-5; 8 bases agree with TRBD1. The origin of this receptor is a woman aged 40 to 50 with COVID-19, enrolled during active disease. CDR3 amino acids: CASSSGQGSLQPQHF. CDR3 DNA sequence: TGTGCCAGCAGCTCCGGACAGGGATCCCTTCAGCCCCAGCATTTT.